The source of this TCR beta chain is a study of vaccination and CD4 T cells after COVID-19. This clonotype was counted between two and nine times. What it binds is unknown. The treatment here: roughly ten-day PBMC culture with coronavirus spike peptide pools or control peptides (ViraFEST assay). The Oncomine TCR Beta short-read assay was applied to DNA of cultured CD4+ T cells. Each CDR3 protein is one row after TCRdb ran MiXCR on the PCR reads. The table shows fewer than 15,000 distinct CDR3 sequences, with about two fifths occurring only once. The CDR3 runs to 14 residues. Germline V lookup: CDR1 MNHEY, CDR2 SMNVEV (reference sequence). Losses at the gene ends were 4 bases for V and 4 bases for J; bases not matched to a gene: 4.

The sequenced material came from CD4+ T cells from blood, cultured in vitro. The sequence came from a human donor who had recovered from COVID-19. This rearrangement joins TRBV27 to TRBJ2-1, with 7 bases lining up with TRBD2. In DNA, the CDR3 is TGTGCCAGCAGTTCCCGACTAGCTTACAATGAGCAGTTCTTC. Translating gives CASSSRLAYNEQFF.